This passage covers 2 T cell receptor beta chains from one sample sequenced in a study of OX40 agonist ivuxolimab in advanced cancers. Clones were sequenced by immunoSEQ multiplex PCR, and TCRdb holds only the in-frame ones, with some missing. The sample has under 65,000 clones, around 90% seen once. Sequencing was performed on CD4+ or CD8+ T cells sorted from blood, taken in a trial of the OX40 agonist ivuxolimab. These receptors all stem from an adult with an advanced solid tumor such as melanoma, head and neck, liver or kidney cancer.

The chain carries TRBV7-7 and TRBJ2-7, with D hard to call. Trimming left V 2 bases short and J 9 bases short, with 17 bases between. This CDR3 region has 14 residues. Germline CDR1 is SSHAT and CDR2 is FNYEAQ (reference sequence). The CDR3 DNA sequence: TGTGCCAGCAGCTTACGGCCCGCTGAGCCCCCGCAGTACTTC. As protein: CASSLRPAEPPQYF.

The rearrangement joins TRBV5-8 to TRBJ2-6; a weak D match, TRBD2 (6 bases). Trimming stripped 0 bases from V and 4 bases from J, with 11 bases between. Germline assignment: CDR1 SGHTS and CDR2 YDEGEE. CDR3 length: 16 amino acids. The chain's CDR3 is CASSLAGGSGANVLTF. CDR3 DNA: TGTGCCAGCAGCTTGGCCGGGGGTTCAGGGGCCAACGTCCTGACTTTC.